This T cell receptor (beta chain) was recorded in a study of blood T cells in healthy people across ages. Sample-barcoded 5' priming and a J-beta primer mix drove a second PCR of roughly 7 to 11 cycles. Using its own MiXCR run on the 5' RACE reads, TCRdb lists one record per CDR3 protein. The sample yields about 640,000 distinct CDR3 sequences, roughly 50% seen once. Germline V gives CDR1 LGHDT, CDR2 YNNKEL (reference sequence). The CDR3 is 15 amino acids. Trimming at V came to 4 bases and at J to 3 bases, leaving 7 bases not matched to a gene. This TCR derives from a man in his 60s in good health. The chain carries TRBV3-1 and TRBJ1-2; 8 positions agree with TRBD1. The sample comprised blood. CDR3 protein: CASSLDRGGDYGYTF. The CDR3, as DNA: TGTGCCAGCAGCCTCGACAGGGGAGGGGACTATGGCTACACCTTC.